The entry that follows covers one TCR beta chain sequence. Per germline, CDR1 MNHEY and CDR2 SVGAGI. Unmatched junction bases numbered 9, after V lost 6 bases and J lost 7 bases. The CDR3 sequence is 15 residues long. Source study methods: Reference gene primer amplification yielded estimated nucleated cell counts. Libraries were prepared by immunoSEQ multiplex PCR; TCRdb keeps only in-frame clonotypes and omits some of them. V and J calls and clone size are those listed in that table; D and trimming were worked out from the DNA. This sample has around 63,000 clones, with more than 75% found just once. This entry comes from a study of blood T cell repertoires in COVID-19. About the study: From the United States, Italy and Spain came samples of acute and convalescent COVID-19. PBMCs, B-cell-depleted T cells, or T cells provided the cDNA or gDNA that made up the material.

V usage is TRBV6-5 and J usage is TRBJ1-4; 9 bases agree with TRBD1. The sequence derives from a woman aged 55-70 years with acute or convalescent COVID-19. The sequenced material came from peripheral blood. CDR3 in DNA: TGTGCCAGCAGGAATGCAGGGACAGGGTCTGAAAAACTGTTTTTT. Translated: CASRNAGTGSEKLFF.